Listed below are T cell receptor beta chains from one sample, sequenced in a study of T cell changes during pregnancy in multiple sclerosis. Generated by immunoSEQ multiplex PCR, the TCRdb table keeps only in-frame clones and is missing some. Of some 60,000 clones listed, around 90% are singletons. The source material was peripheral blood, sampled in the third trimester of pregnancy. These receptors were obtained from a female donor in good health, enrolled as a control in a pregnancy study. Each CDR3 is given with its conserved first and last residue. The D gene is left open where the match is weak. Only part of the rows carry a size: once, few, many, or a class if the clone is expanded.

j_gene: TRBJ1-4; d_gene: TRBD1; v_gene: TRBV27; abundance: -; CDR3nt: TGTGCCAGCAGTTTAGGGACAGGATACGAAAAACTGTTTTTT; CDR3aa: CASSLGTGYEKLFF
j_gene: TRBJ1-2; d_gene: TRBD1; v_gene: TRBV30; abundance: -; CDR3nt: TGTGCCTGGAGTTTGAAACAGGGGGCCCCCTATGGCTACACCTTC; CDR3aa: CAWSLKQGAPYGYTF
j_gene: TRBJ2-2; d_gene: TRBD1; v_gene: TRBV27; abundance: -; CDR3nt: TGTGCCAGCAGTTCCTTGACAGGGACCTACACCGGGGAGCTGTTTTTT; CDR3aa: CASSSLTGTYTGELFF
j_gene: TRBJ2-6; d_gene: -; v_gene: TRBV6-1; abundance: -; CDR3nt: TGTGCCAGCAGTGAAGAGGCCAGGGGGGTCTCTGGGGCCAACGTCCTGACTTTC; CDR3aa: CASSEEARGVSGANVLTF
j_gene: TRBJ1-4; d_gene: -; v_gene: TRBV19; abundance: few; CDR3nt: TGTGCCATCAAGGGGACTTATAATGAAAAACTGTTTTTT; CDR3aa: CAIKGTYNEKLFF
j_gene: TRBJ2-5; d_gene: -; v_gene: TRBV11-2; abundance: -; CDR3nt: TGTGCCAGCAGCCAGAGGTCCCTAGGTGGAGAGACCCAGTACTTC; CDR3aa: CASSQRSLGGETQYF
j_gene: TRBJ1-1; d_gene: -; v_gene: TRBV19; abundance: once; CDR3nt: TGTGCCAGTAGTACCTTTGGACAGCTGAACACTGAAGCTTTCTTT; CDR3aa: CASSTFGQLNTEAFF
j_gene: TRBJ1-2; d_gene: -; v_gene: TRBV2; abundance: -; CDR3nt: TGTGCCAGCAGAGGGGACACAGAACACTATGGCTACACCTTC; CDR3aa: CASRGDTEHYGYTF
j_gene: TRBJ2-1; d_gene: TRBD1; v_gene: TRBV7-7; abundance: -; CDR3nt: TGTGCCAGCAGCGCGGGACAGGGGGCCAATGAGCAGTTCTTC; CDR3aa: CASSAGQGANEQFF
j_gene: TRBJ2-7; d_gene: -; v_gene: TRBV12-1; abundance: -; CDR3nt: TGTGCCAGCAGCTTGCCCAATGCGGCGTCTTACGAGCAGTACTTC; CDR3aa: CASSLPNAASYEQYF
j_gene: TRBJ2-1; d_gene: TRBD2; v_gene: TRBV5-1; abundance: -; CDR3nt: TGCGCCAGCAGCGTGGGACTAGCGGGGGGAAATGAGCAGTTCTTC; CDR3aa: CASSVGLAGGNEQFF
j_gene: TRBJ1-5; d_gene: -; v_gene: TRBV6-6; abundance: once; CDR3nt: TGTGCCAGCAGTTACTCACAGGGTAGCAATCAGCCCCAGCATTTT; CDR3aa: CASSYSQGSNQPQHF
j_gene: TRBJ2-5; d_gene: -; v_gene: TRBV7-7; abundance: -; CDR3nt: TGTGCTAGCAGCTTAGGTAGGGGGCAAGAGACCCAGTACTTC; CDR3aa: CASSLGRGQETQYF
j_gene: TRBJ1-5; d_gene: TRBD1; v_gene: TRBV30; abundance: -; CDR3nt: TGTGCCTGGAGTATAGACAGGGGACAGGGAAGCAATCAGCCCCAGCATTTT; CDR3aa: CAWSIDRGQGSNQPQHF
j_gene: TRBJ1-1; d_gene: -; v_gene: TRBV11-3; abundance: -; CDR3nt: TGTGCCAGCAGCCCCTCAGGGTATGAAGCTTTCTTT; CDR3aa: CASSPSGYEAFF
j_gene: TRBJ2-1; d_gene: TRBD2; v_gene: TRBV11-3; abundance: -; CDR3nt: TGTGCCAGCAGCCCTGGGACTAGCGGGAGTTACAATGAGCAGTTCTTC; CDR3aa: CASSPGTSGSYNEQFF
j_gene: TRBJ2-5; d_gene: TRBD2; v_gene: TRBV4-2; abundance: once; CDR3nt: TGTGCCAGCAGCCAAGGGACTAGCGGGAGGGAAGAGACCCAGTACTTC; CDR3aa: CASSQGTSGREETQYF
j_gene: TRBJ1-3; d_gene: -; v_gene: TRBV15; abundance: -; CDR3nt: TGTGCCACCAGCAGGGATACAGGGACTGGAAACACCATATATTTT; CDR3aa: CATSRDTGTGNTIYF
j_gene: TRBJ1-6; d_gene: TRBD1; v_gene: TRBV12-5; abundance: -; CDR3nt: TGTGCTAGTGGTTTGGGACAGGGTTGGAAATCACCCCTCCACTTT; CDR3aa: CASGLGQGWKSPLHF
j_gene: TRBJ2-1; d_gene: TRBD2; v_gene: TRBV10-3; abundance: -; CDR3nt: TGTGCCATCAGTGAGAGGGCGGGGGGCTTTACCTACAATGAGCAGTTCTTC; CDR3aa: CAISERAGGFTYNEQFF
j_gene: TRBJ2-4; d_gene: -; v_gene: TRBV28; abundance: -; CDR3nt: TGTGCCAGCAGTTTACGCCAGAGGGCCAAAAACATTCAGTACTTC; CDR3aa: CASSLRQRAKNIQYF
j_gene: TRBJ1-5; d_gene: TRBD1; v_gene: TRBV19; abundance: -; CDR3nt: TGTGCCAGTATCCAGACAGGGGGCAATCAGCCCCAGCATTTT; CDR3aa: CASIQTGGNQPQHF
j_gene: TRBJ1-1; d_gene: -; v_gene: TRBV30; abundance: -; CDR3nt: TGTGCCTGGACAGTCTCTAGTGAAGCTTTCTTT; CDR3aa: CAWTVSSEAFF